The sequence of this TCR beta chain was determined in a study of beta chain features in type 1 diabetes. Points from the study as a whole: Shorter TCRB CDR3s, moderately but significantly so, were found in Type 1 diabetes patients in all four CD4+ subsets.

The authors reverse transcribed all of the isolated RNA, so sequencing captured expressed TCRB transcripts. Here immunoSEQ multiplex PCR was the method, and the copy in TCRdb shows in-frame clones only, minus some. The sample contains 35,000 to 50,000 clones, roughly 50% of which appear only once. On this clone: Its matching antigen is unknown.

Germline CDR1 is SGDLS and CDR2 is YYNGEE. V lost 3 bases, J lost 6 bases, and 6 bases stayed unmatched. This CDR3 has 15 residues. The V gene is TRBV9, the J gene TRBJ2-1, with 10 bases that match TRBD2. The specimen was stem cell memory CD4+ T cells from blood. This sequence originates from a young woman in good health. CDR3 sequence (DNA): TGTGCCAGCAGCGGGATCAGCGGGAGGGCCAATGAGCAGTTCTTC. It encodes CASSGISGRANEQFF.